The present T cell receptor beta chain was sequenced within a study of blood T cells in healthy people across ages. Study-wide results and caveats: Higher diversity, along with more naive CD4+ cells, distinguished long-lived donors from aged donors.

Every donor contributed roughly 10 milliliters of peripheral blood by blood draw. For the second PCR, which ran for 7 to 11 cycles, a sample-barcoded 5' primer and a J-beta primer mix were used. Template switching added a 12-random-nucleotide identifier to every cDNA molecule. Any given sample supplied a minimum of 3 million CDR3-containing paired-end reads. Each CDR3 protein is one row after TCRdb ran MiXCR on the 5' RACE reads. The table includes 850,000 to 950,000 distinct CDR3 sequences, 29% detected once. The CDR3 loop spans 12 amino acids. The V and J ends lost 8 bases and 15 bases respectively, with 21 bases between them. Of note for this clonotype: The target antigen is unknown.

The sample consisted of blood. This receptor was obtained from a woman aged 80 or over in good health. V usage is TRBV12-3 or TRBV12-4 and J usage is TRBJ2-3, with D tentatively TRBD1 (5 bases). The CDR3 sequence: CASGVREDTEYF. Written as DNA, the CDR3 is TGTGCCAGCGGAGTCAGGGAAGATACGGAATATTTT.